Below, one TCR beta chain is given with its context. This specimen comes from a study of CD8 T cells in Susac syndrome. Across the whole study: Among the sequenced Susac syndrome patients, more than five had active disease while roughly 8 were in remission.

The authors carried out high-throughput sequencing of TCR beta. They applied it to CD8+ and CD4+ T cells obtained from blood. TEMRA cells were enriched by FACS, and CD4+ and CD8+ T cells were negatively isolated. The ends were cut back, 5 bases at V and 1 base at J, with 8 bases in the middle. Germline V gives CDR1 MNHEY, CDR2 SVGAGI. The CDR3 has 14 amino acids. Reverse transcription of roughly 0.5 to 1 ug RNA used random hexamers. TCR beta CDR3 was amplified by immunoSEQ covering 54 Vbeta and 13 Jbeta. MiXCR was run by TCRdb on the immunoSEQ multiplex PCR reads, yielding one entry per CDR3 protein. The table records some 130,000 distinct CDR3 sequences, more than 85% of them present only once.

Sequencing was done on a sample of CD8+ T cells from PBMCs. The TCR sequence derives from a human donor with Susac syndrome. This sequence joins TRBV6-5 and TRBJ1-4; no firm D call. The DNA of the CDR3 is TGTGCCAGCAGTCCAGGAATAACTAATGAAAAACTGTTTTTT. It specifies CASSPGITNEKLFF.